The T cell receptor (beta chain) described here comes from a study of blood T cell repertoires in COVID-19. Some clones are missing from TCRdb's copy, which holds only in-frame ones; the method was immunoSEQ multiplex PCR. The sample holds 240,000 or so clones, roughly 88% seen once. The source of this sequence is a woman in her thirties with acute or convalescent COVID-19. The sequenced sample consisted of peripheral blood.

The CDR3 region has the DNA TGTGCCAGCAGCCAAGTGGGGCCCAAGGAGCCCGGGGAGCTGTTTTTT. Amino acid sequence: CASSQVGPKEPGELFF. The genes are TRBV3-1 (or the pseudogene TRBV3-2) and TRBJ2-2; the D gene is possibly TRBD1 (5 bases). In germline, CDR1 is LGHDT, CDR2 YNNKEL (reference sequence). With 1 base removed from V and 6 bases from J, the gap between germline ends came to 15 bases. This CDR3 comprises 16 residues.